This T cell receptor beta chain was found in a study of cytomegalovirus exposure and HLA in healthy donors. General study findings and limits: The study had only CMV serostatus as immune exposure information.

As to this clone: Antigen specificity is unknown.

Amplification used 60 Vbeta primers and 13 Jbeta primers. Profiling relied on immunoSEQ multiplex PCR, and the TCRdb table lists in-frame clones only, not all of them. The table has over 200,000 clones, 70% to 80% seen once. The origin of this receptor is a woman aged 55-70 years in good health and CMV-seropositive. The sample consisted of PBMCs.

The chain's CDR3 is CASRFGGQGYGYTF. The CDR3 nucleotides read TGTGCCAGCAGGTTCGGAGGGCAGGGCTATGGCTACACCTTC. The chain combines TRBV2 with TRBJ1-2, with D possibly matching TRBD1 (5 bases). Trimming pared 6 bases from V and 4 bases from J, leaving 15 bases between. This CDR3 is built from 14 residues. The germline gives CDR1 SNHLY, CDR2 FYNNEI.